This record looks at one T cell receptor (beta chain) sequence and its context. In its sample, this clone was seen once. Its antigen is not yet known. The input lacks base qualities; no much larger clone sits a single base away. The collaborating institutions used their own protocols to collect whole blood in K2EDTA tubes. For TCRbeta analysis, collaborators shipped samples in one of three forms: frozen whole blood, isolated PBMCs, or DNA extracted from either of those sample types. The CDR3 holds 16 amino acids from the cysteine to the phenylalanine. CDR3 DNA is the only sequence kept; it has 48 bases, read in frame from the first base. Germline trimming: 4 bases from V, 4 bases from J; junction bases outside gene matches: 11. The germline V gene provides CDR1 KGHDR and CDR2 SFDVKD. This sample was taken from a study of blood T cell repertoires in COVID-19 (dated by TCRdb to 2020 to 2022). About the study as a whole: The collaborator samples originated in the United States, Italy and Spain and spanned the acute and convalescent phases of COVID-19. The material from the prospective study consisted of cDNA or gDNA derived from T cells, B-cell-depleted T cells, or PBMCs. Deeply sampled blood TCRbeta repertoires from subjects exposed to, actively infected with, or recovered from COVID-19 were included in the dataset. The repertoires were released in a freely available public database meant as a resource for research on the immune response to SARS-CoV-2. Samples came from the ongoing ImmuneRACE study (first 160 participants) plus 1,254 subjects from 6 global collaborators. Sample metadata almost always included a de-identified subject ID, COVID-19 status, age in years and sex. Where HLA class I and class II types were available, the types were taken from metadata supplied by the sample provider, not from assay-based typing. The full study reports these points: The quantity of clinical and demographic metadata differed by source and by participant and was supplied without curation.

The immunoSEQ Assay, a bias-controlled multiplex PCR, was used to amplify TCRbeta CDR3 regions from genomic DNA. On the authors' methods: The number of nucleated cells in each sample was estimated from the amplification of reference gene primers within the assay. Sequence reads were collapsed and filtered to measure the absolute abundance of every unique TCRbeta CDR3 rearrangement. For each sample, productive Simpson clonality was calculated as the square root of Simpson's diversity index across productive rearrangements. The table comes from immuneACCESS by way of TCRdb, which keeps in-frame sequences with V and J called. Part of the clones is missing from these tables; in studies checked, under half for an unresolved V gene and the rest for unknown reasons. V, J and clone size derive from that table, while D and trimming were established from the DNA sequence. This sample comprises 100,000 to 150,000 clones, roughly four fifths of them detected only once. Together, the top ten hold about 10% of the sample.

The clonotype comes from a man between 60 and 75 years old with acute or convalescent COVID-19. This receptor chain uses TRBV24-1 and TRBJ1-2; 7 central bases correspond to TRBD1. Source material: peripheral blood. The CDR3 protein sequence reads: CATSELTGDGGYGYTF. Read as DNA, the sequence is TGTGCCACCAGTGAGCTTACAGGGGATGGGGGCTATGGCTACACCTTC.